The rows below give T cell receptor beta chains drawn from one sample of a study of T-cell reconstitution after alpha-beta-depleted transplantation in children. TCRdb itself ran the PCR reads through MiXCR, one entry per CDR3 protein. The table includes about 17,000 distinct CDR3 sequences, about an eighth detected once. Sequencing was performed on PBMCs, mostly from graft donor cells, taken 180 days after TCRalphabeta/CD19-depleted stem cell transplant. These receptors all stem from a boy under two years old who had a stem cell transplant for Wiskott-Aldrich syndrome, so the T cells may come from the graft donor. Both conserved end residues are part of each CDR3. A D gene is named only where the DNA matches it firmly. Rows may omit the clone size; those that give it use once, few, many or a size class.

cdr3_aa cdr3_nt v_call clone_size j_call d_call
CASSLGAWGQPQHF TGTGCCAGCAGCTTAGGGGCCTGGGGTCAGCCCCAGCATTTT TRBV13 - TRBJ1-5 -
CATRPSSGSTDTQYF TGTGCCACCAGACCTTCTAGCGGGAGCACAGATACGCAGTATTTT TRBV24-1 - TRBJ2-3 TRBD2
CASSYGLADNNEQFF TGCGCCAGCAGCTACGGACTAGCGGACAACAATGAGCAGTTCTTC TRBV5-1 many TRBJ2-1 TRBD2
CASSDLPGARNTEAFF TGTGCCAGCAGCGATCTCCCGGGGGCGCGGAACACTGAAGCTTTCTTT TRBV9 many TRBJ1-1 -
CASSQEQTWGYNEQFF TGTGCCAGCAGCCAAGAACAGACATGGGGTTACAATGAGCAGTTCTTC TRBV14 many TRBJ2-1 -
CASSLSSGRNEQFF TGTGCCAGCAGTTTATCTAGCGGGAGGAATGAGCAGTTCTTC TRBV12-3/TRBV12-4 - TRBJ2-1 TRBD2
CASSLSVGNEQFF TGTGCCAGCAGTTTATCGGTGGGCAATGAGCAGTTCTTC TRBV27 - TRBJ2-1 -
CASSLVRGAASPLHF TGTGCCAGCAGCTTAGTTCGGGGGGCGGCTTCACCCCTCCACTTT TRBV7-6 many TRBJ1-6 -
CASSPGTGNQPQHF TGTGCCAGCAGTCCAGGCACAGGCAATCAGCCCCAGCATTTT TRBV7-9 many TRBJ1-5 -
CASSLGDRYEQYF TGTGCCAGCAGCTTGGGGGACAGATACGAGCAGTACTTC TRBV5-6 many TRBJ2-7 TRBD1
CASSLAGLAGGPVMYNEQFF TGCGCCAGCAGCTTGGCCGGACTAGCGGGAGGGCCGGTTATGTACAATGAGCAGTTCTTC TRBV5-1 many TRBJ2-1 TRBD2
CASSSRYETQYF TGTGCCAGCAGCTCTAGATACGAGACCCAGTACTTC TRBV7-2 medium-sized TRBJ2-5 -
CAWSFSGIYNEQFF TGTGCCTGGAGTTTTAGCGGGATTTACAATGAGCAGTTCTTC TRBV30 few TRBJ2-1 TRBD2
CSARILAGAYEQYF TGCAGTGCTAGAATCCTAGCGGGAGCCTACGAGCAGTACTTC TRBV20-1 many TRBJ2-7 TRBD2
CSASFPAGRGDTGELFF TGCAGTGCTAGTTTTCCAGCGGGAAGGGGTGACACCGGGGAGCTGTTTTTT TRBV20-1 many TRBJ2-2 TRBD2
CAITGQDNSPLHF TGTGCCATCACCGGACAGGATAATTCACCCCTCCACTTT TRBV10-3 many TRBJ1-6 TRBD1
CASSLTGLYNSPLHF TGTGCCAGCAGTTTAACAGGGCTTTATAATTCACCCCTCCACTTT TRBV12-3/TRBV12-4 few TRBJ1-6 -
CASSLGGLAGLETQYF TGTGCCAGCAGCTTGGGGGGACTAGCGGGGCTAGAGACCCAGTACTTC TRBV7-2 few TRBJ2-5 TRBD2
CASTHPLRELGDNEQFF TGTGCCAGCACTCACCCCCTCCGGGAGTTAGGGGACAATGAGCAGTTCTTC TRBV28 - TRBJ2-1 -
CASSQDGWRNIQYF TGCGCCAGCAGCCAAGACGGGTGGAGAAACATTCAGTACTTC TRBV4-1 many TRBJ2-4 -
CASSQVYSGTPPGNTIYF TGCGCCAGCAGCCAAGTTTATTCGGGCACCCCACCTGGAAACACCATATATTTT TRBV4-1 many TRBJ1-3 -